The next 27 T cell receptor beta chains were all read from a single sample in a study of naive and memory T cell subsets. Study results and limitations: Naive repertoires, especially CD8, held a few larger clonotypes, possibly memory cells re-expressing CD45RA.

The beta constant-region primer was an equimolar mix of two oligonucleotides covering TRBC1 and TRBC2. The ligated cDNA underwent four PCR rounds using SP2 and nested alpha and beta constant-region primers. From the UMI-ligation and nested PCR reads, TCRdb called clonotypes with MiXCR, one entry per CDR3 protein. The table records 98,000 or so distinct CDR3 sequences, more than 14% of them present only once. What these receptors recognize is not known. The source material was naive CD8+ T cells from blood. The receptors were gathered from a human donor in good health.

The table lists this clonotype with a few counts. The rearrangement uses TRBV7-2 and TRBJ2-1; the match to TRBD2 covers 15 bases. This CDR3 region has 15 residues. The V gene's germline CDR1 is SGHTA and CDR2 FQGNSA. V trimming: 1 base; J trimming: 10 bases; junction bases outside the gene matches: 2. CDR3 amino acids: CASSLEGLAGGEQFF. In DNA form, the CDR3 reads TGTGCCAGCAGCTTAGAGGGACTAGCGGGAGGCGAGCAGTTCTTC. The full variable domain, completed using reference TRBV7-2 and TRBJ2-1, is GAGVSQSPSNKVTEKGKDVELRCDPISGHTALYWYRQSLGQGLEFLIYFQGNSAPDKSGLPSDRFSAERTGGSVSTLTIQRTQQEDSAVYLCASSLEGLAGGEQFFGPGTRLTVL.

This clonotype was counted only a few times. The chain uses TRBV3-1 and TRBJ2-1, with 14 nucleotides matching TRBD2. Germline lookup yields CDR1 LGHDT and CDR2 YNNKEL (reference sequence). The CDR3 runs 15 residues. V lost 8 bases to trimming and J lost 8 bases; unmatched junction nucleotides: 8. The CDR3 sequence: CASRLAGGPLDEQFF. The CDR3 coding sequence is TGTGCCAGCCGACTAGCGGGAGGGCCATTGGATGAGCAGTTCTTC.

V is TRBV19 and J is TRBJ2-1, with D possibly TRBD2 on 5 matching bases. The CDR3 runs to 14 residues. CDR1 is LNHDA and CDR2 is SQIVND in the germline V gene (reference sequence). V lost 7 bases to trimming and J lost 4 bases, with 14 bases between them. The CDR3 DNA reads TGTGCCAGTAAGTCGAGCGGTCAATACAATGAGCAGTTCTTC. As protein: CASKSSGQYNEQFF.

This clonotype was detected ten times or more. The rearrangement joins TRBV6-2 or TRBV6-3 to TRBJ2-1; 7 nucleotides line up with TRBD2. Germline V gene sequence: CDR1 MNHEY, CDR2 SVGEGT. V was clipped by 4 bases and J by 5 bases; unmatched bases: 5. The CDR3 sequence is 14 residues long. The CDR3 DNA reads TGTGCCAGCAGTTGGGTTAGCGGGCACAATGAGCAGTTCTTC. Its protein product is CASSWVSGHNEQFF.

The chain recombines TRBV7-9 with TRBJ2-2, with TRBD1 as a possible D gene (6 bases). With 10 bases removed from V and 6 bases from J, the gap between germline ends came to 18 bases. Germline lookup yields CDR1 SEHNR and CDR2 FQNEAQ (reference sequence). The CDR3 extends over 14 amino acids. DNA for the CDR3: TGTGCCATCGTGGCCCAGGACAGCCCCGGGGAGCTGTTTTTT. Residues: CAIVAQDSPGELFF.

This clonotype was counted once. The chain couples TRBV18 to TRBJ2-3; a possible D gene is TRBD1 (7 bases). V was shortened by 2 bases and J by 3 bases, with 21 bases between the two germline ends. The germline V gene encodes CDR1 KGHSH and CDR2 LQKENI. The CDR3 runs 18 residues. CDR3 in amino acids: CASSPWPGAGQPTDTQYF. In DNA, the CDR3 is TGTGCCAGCTCACCATGGCCCGGCGCGGGACAGCCGACAGATACGCAGTATTTT.

This clonotype has a handful of counts. The chain has TRBV20-1 and TRBJ2-7; D perhaps matches TRBD1 (6 bases). V gave up 0 bases and J gave up 4 bases, with 22 bases separating them. This CDR3 spans 17 amino acids. The germline CDR1 and CDR2 sequences are DFQATT and SNEGSKA (reference sequence). The CDR3 sequence: CSARDAIYGTGQYEQYF. CDR3 DNA sequence: TGCAGTGCTAGAGACGCCATATATGGAACAGGGCAGTACGAGCAGTACTTC.

This clonotype was seen a few times. The J gene is TRBJ2-7, the V gene TRBV7-6; TRBD2 might be the D (5 bases). Per germline, CDR1 SGHVS and CDR2 FNYEAQ. Trimming removed 6 bases at V and 6 bases at J, with 15 bases between. The CDR3 totals 13 residues. In nucleotides, the CDR3 is TGTGCCAGCAGACCGACGGGAAGCGTCGAGCAGTACTTC. Translated, it gives CASRPTGSVEQYF. Combining the CDR3 with reference TRBV7-6 and TRBJ2-7 gives the whole variable domain GAGVSQSPRYKVTKRGQDVALRCDPISGHVSLYWYRQALGQGPEFLTYFNYEAQQDKSGLPNDRFSAERPEGSISTLTIQRTEQRDSAMYRCASRPTGSVEQYFGPGTRLTVT.

This clonotype was seen repeatedly, ten times or more. This chain links TRBV12-5 with TRBJ2-5; D call uncertain. The CDR3 has 13 amino acids. Trimming pared 9 bases from V and 5 bases from J, leaving 16 bases between. In germline, CDR1 is LGHNT, CDR2 FRNRAP. The CDR3 DNA is TGTGCTAGCGGTGGGGTGGGTCGGGAGACCCAGTACTTC. This encodes CASGGVGRETQYF. Drawing the rest from reference TRBV12-5 and TRBJ2-5, the complete variable domain is DARVTQTPRHKVTEMGQEVTMRCQPILGHNTVFWYRQTMMQGLELLAYFRNRAPLDDSGMPKDRFSAEMPDATLATLKIQPSEPRDSAVYFCASGGVGRETQYFGPGTRLLVL.

This clonotype has only a few counts. The chain joins TRBV30 to TRBJ1-2; the D is unclear. The V gene's germline CDR1 is GTSNPN and CDR2 SVGIG (reference sequence). This CDR3 is 14 amino acids long. The V end was cut by 4 bases, the J end by 8 bases, with 20 bases between. CDR3 protein: CAWITTPGWLGYTF. The DNA of the CDR3 is TGTGCCTGGATTACAACCCCTGGCTGGCTGGGCTACACCTTC. The whole variable domain, filled in from reference TRBV30 and TRBJ1-2, reads SQTIHQWPATLVQPVGSPLSLECTVEGTSNPNLYWYRQAAGRGLQLLFYSVGIGQISSEVPQNLSASRPQDRQFILSSKKLLLSDSGFYLCAWITTPGWLGYTFGSGTRLTVV.

This clonotype has ten or more counts. The J gene is TRBJ2-3, the V gene TRBV7-9; 15 nucleotides agree with TRBD2. This CDR3 has 15 amino acids. The J segment lost 4 bases and the V segment lost 6 bases, leaving 2 bases of the junction unmatched. Per the germline V gene, CDR1 is SEHNR and CDR2 is FQNEAQ (reference sequence). CDR3 region: CASSRTSGRADTQYF. Here the CDR3 DNA reads TGTGCCAGCAGTCGGACTAGCGGGAGGGCAGATACGCAGTATTTT. Using reference TRBV7-9 and TRBJ2-3 for the parts outside the CDR3, the full variable domain is DTGVSQNPRHKITKRGQNVTFRCDPISEHNRLYWYRQTLGQGPEFLTYFQNEAQLEKSRLLSDRFSAERPKGSFSTLEIQRTEQGDSAMYLCASSRTSGRADTQYFGPGTRLTVL.

The chain has TRBV12-3 or TRBV12-4 and TRBJ2-1; 12 bases match TRBD2. The CDR3 extends over 16 amino acids. The V and J ends lost 0 bases and 8 bases, in that order; junction bases with no gene match: 5. The CDR3 DNA follows: TGTGCCAGCAGTTTAGCGGTGACTAGCGGGAGTTATGAGCAGTTCTTC. Translated, it gives CASSLAVTSGSYEQFF.

This clonotype was seen more than once but under ten times. The chain uses TRBV12-3 or TRBV12-4 and TRBJ1-4, with D perhaps TRBD1 (5 bases). V was trimmed by 6 bases and J by 0 bases, leaving 5 bases between them. The CDR3 contains 13 residues. The CDR3: CASRQATNEKLFF. DNA of the CDR3: TGTGCCAGCAGACAGGCAACTAATGAAAAACTGTTTTTT.

This clonotype was counted many times. The chain uses TRBV4-2 and TRBJ1-5; TRBD1 is a possible D gene (6 bases). The V end lost 0 bases, the J end lost 7 bases, and 13 bases lay between the germline ends. The CDR3 length is 15 residues. Germline CDR1 reads LGHNA; CDR2 reads YNFKEQ. CDR3 protein: CASSQDPPGVQPQHF. For the CDR3, the DNA is TGTGCCAGCAGCCAAGATCCCCCAGGGGTACAGCCCCAGCATTTT.

The chain employs TRBV7-9 and TRBJ2-3, with 9 nucleotides matching TRBD1. This CDR3 region has 16 residues. Germline assignment: CDR1 SEHNR and CDR2 FQNEAQ (reference sequence). Germline trimming cut 6 bases from V and 2 bases from J; bases unmatched to any gene: 9. The DNA for the CDR3 is TGTGCCAGCAGATACTCACAGGGGGCTAACACAGATACGCAGTATTTT. Amino acid sequence: CASRYSQGANTDTQYF.

In its sample, this clonotype was seen many times. The chain joins TRBV18 to TRBJ2-3; 9 nucleotides line up with TRBD1. Germline trimming cut 3 bases from V and 0 bases from J; bases unmatched to any gene: 7. This CDR3 region has 17 residues. Germline lookup yields CDR1 KGHSH and CDR2 LQKENI. CDR3 residues: CASSPPGTGFSTDTQYF. DNA for the CDR3: TGTGCCAGCTCACCTCCCGGGACAGGGTTTAGCACAGATACGCAGTATTTT.

In DNA form, the CDR3 reads TGTGCCAGCAGCCCTGCCGTGGGGGCTTTAGAGGCTTTCTTT. This codes for CASSPAVGALEAFF. The rearrangement links TRBV7-9 to TRBJ1-1, with D possibly matching TRBD1 (6 bases). V was pared by 5 bases and J by 11 bases, with 21 bases between. The length of the CDR3 is 14 residues. Germline V CDR1 and CDR2: SEHNR, FQNEAQ (reference sequence).

This clonotype has more than one count but fewer than ten. J is TRBJ2-3 and V is TRBV12-3 or TRBV12-4, with 10 bases identical to TRBD2. Losses at the gene ends were 6 bases for V and 2 bases for J; bases not matched to a gene: 8. The CDR3 contains 16 residues. The DNA of the CDR3 is TGTGCCAGCAGGGCTAGCGGGGGAATTCTCACAGATACGCAGTATTTT. This codes for CASRASGGILTDTQYF.

The chain combines TRBV6-1 with TRBJ2-1; D possibly corresponds to TRBD2 (5 bases). Germline V lookup: CDR1 MNHNS, CDR2 SASEGT. CDR3 length: 16 residues. Trimming pared 3 bases from V and 10 bases from J, leaving 22 bases between. The CDR3 region has the DNA TGTGCCAGCAGTGAGTCGACCACCGGACTTTCTAGGGAGCAGTTCTTC. It yields the protein CASSESTTGLSREQFF.

V usage is TRBV25-1 and J usage is TRBJ2-6; the match to TRBD1 covers 7 bases. The ends lost 11 bases at V and 0 bases at J; junction bases unmatched: 10. Germline CDR1 is MGHDK and CDR2 is SYGVNS. The CDR3 has 16 amino acids. The CDR3, as DNA: TGTGCCGGACAAGGGGGCCCGGGCTCTGGGGCCAACGTCCTGACTTTC. It yields the protein CAGQGGPGSGANVLTF.

This clonotype turned up a few times. This chain connects TRBV11-3 to TRBJ1-4; D not certain. Between the trimmed V and J ends, which lost 3 bases and 0 bases, there was a span of 11 bases. This CDR3 is built from 16 residues. Germline CDR1 and CDR2: SGHNT and YENEEA. The DNA of the CDR3 is TGTGCCAGCAGCTTCACGCTAGCTGCAACTAATGAAAAACTGTTTTTT. Residues: CASSFTLAATNEKLFF.

This clonotype was recorded at least ten times. This chain joins TRBV29-1 and TRBJ2-1, with 9 bases identical to TRBD1. This CDR3 is built from 18 residues. Trimming removed 4 bases from V and 8 bases from J; junction bases left unmatched: 21. From germline, CDR1 is SQVTM and CDR2 ANQGSEA. The CDR3 is CSVVPPACIGTGCDEQFF. CDR3 DNA: TGCAGCGTTGTGCCCCCTGCATGTATCGGGACAGGGTGCGATGAGCAGTTCTTC.

This clonotype was observed at least ten times. The CDR3 DNA reads TGCAGCGTTAGGGACAGGGGCCCTGAAGCTTTCTTT. Translated, it gives CSVRDRGPEAFF. The chain is built from TRBV29-1 and TRBJ1-1; 10 positions match TRBD1. Trimming removed 5 bases from V and 6 bases from J; junction bases left unmatched: 3. CDR3 size: 12 residues. Germline CDR1 and CDR2: SQVTM and ANQGSEA. Combining the CDR3 with reference TRBV29-1 and TRBJ1-1 gives the whole variable domain SAVISQKPSRDICQRGTSLTIQCQVDSQVTMMFWYRQQPGQSLTLIATANQGSEATYESGFVIDKFPISRPNLTFSTLTVSNMSPEDSSIYLCSVRDRGPEAFFGQGTRLTVV.

This clonotype has at least ten counts. The chain has TRBV11-2 and TRBJ2-5, with D unresolved. The germline gives CDR1 SGHAT, CDR2 FQNNGV. This CDR3 spans 14 amino acids. Trimming removed 1 base at V and 4 bases at J, with 10 bases between. CDR3 sequence (DNA): TGTGCCAGCAGCTTAGTTCCGGTCGGAGAGACCCAGTACTTC. It translates to CASSLVPVGETQYF.

This clonotype was seen only a few times. The chain has TRBV7-9 and TRBJ2-2; the D is unclear. Trimming removed 1 base at V and 7 bases at J, with 4 bases between. The length of the CDR3 is 12 residues. Germline-derived CDR1 and CDR2 are SEHNR and FQNEAQ (reference sequence). DNA of the CDR3: TGTGCCAGCAGCTTAGATGTCGGGGAGCTGTTTTTT. It specifies CASSLDVGELFF.

This clonotype has only a few counts. This rearrangement joins TRBV4-1 to TRBJ2-5, with TRBD2 matching 9 bases. The CDR3 spans 16 residues. Germline loops: CDR1 MGHRA, CDR2 YSYEKL. With V trimmed by 4 bases and J by 5 bases, 11 bases remained unmatched. CDR3 coding DNA: TGCGCCAGCAGCCTGATGACTAGCGGAATCTTGGAGACCCAGTACTTC. This encodes CASSLMTSGILETQYF.

This clonotype was detected many times. This chain joins TRBV7-6 and TRBJ2-1; maybe TRBD1 (5 bases). This CDR3 is built from 18 residues. Trimming took 5 bases from V and 1 from J, leaving 21 bases between them. CDR1 and CDR2 from the germline V gene are SGHVS and FNYEAQ. CDR3 region: CASSLLRKGSGSYNEQFF. CDR3 DNA sequence: TGTGCCAGCAGCCTTCTCCGGAAGGGATCAGGGTCCTACAATGAGCAGTTCTTC.